These T cell receptor beta chains were read from a single sample in a study of chemoradiotherapy in HPV16-positive cancers. Generated by immunoSEQ multiplex PCR, the TCRdb table keeps only in-frame clones and is missing some. This table holds 30,000 to 35,000 clones, 86% found once. This specimen was blood, taken from a patient who underwent chemoradiotherapy. The receptors come from a human donor with HPV-associated anogenital cancer. Each CDR3 is given with its conserved first and last residue. Fields, in order: J gene, V gene, clone size, D gene, CDR3 protein, CDR3 DNA. The D gene is left open where the match is weak. Size is omitted from some rows. Given values are once, few, many or a class for expanded clones.

>TRBJ1-5|TRBV27|-|-
CASSVELSQPQHF
TGTGCCAGCAGTGTCGAACTCAGTCAGCCCCAGCATTTT
>TRBJ1-1|TRBV7-9|-|-
CASSLPGMNTEAFF
TGTGCCAGCAGCTTACCGGGCATGAACACTGAAGCTTTCTTT
>TRBJ2-7|TRBV15|-|TRBD1
CATSRGTSRDRLNEQYF
TGTGCCACCAGCAGAGGAACCAGCCGGGACAGGTTGAACGAGCAGTACTTC
>TRBJ1-1|TRBV5-1|-|TRBD1
CASQGTENTEAFF
TGCGCCAGCCAAGGGACAGAGAACACTGAAGCTTTCTTT
>TRBJ1-3|TRBV5-5|-|TRBD1
CASSFREQGAAGNTIYF
TGTGCCAGCAGCTTTCGGGAACAGGGGGCGGCCGGAAACACCATATATTTT
>TRBJ1-5|TRBV6-6|few|-
CASSSYQETNQPQHF
TGTGCCAGCAGTTCCTACCAGGAGACCAATCAGCCCCAGCATTTT
>TRBJ1-2|TRBV19|once|TRBD1
CASSTTGTGTYGYTF
TGTGCCAGTAGTACTACCGGGACAGGGACCTATGGCTACACCTTC
>TRBJ1-1|TRBV7-6|-|-
CASSPDRLNTEAFF
TGTGCCAGCAGCCCTGACAGACTGAACACTGAAGCTTTCTTT
>TRBJ2-2|TRBV11-2|-|-
CASSLETGELFF
TGTGCCAGCAGCTTAGAAACCGGGGAGCTGTTTTTT
>TRBJ2-3|TRBV7-8|once|-
CASSLAGGAVDTQYF
TGTGCCAGCAGCTTAGCGGGGGGGGCCGTCGATACGCAGTATTTT
>TRBJ2-6|TRBV9|-|-
CASSPLSGSGANVLTF
TGTGCCAGCAGCCCTCTCTCGGGCTCTGGGGCCAACGTCCTGACTTTC
>TRBJ1-2|TRBV5-1|-|TRBD1
CASSLDSGTGVNGYTF
TGCGCCAGCAGCTTGGATTCGGGGACAGGGGTCAACGGCTACACCTTC
>TRBJ2-3|TRBV19|few|TRBD1
CASSKVTGGRDTQYF
TGTGCCAGTAGTAAAGTGACAGGGGGCAGGGATACGCAGTATTTT
>TRBJ1-4|TRBV2|-|-
CASLKKEKLFF
TGTGCCAGCCTTAAAAAGGAAAAACTGTTTTTT
>TRBJ2-1|TRBV7-9|-|-
CASSSSPQGLGFYNEQFF
TGTGCCAGCAGCTCGTCCCCCCAGGGACTTGGTTTCTACAATGAGCAGTTCTTC
>TRBJ2-2|TRBV27|-|TRBD1
CASSQNRGLAGELFF
TGTGCCAGCAGTCAAAACAGGGGGCTTGCCGGGGAGCTGTTTTTT
>TRBJ1-1|TRBV5-1|-|-
CASSPTTGGTEAFF
TGCGCCAGCAGCCCAACGACAGGCGGCACTGAAGCTTTCTTT
>TRBJ2-2|TRBV7-8|-|TRBD2
CASSRNLAGVTGELFF
TGTGCCAGCAGCCGAAATCTAGCGGGGGTAACCGGGGAGCTGTTTTTT
>TRBJ1-4|TRBV6-6|-|TRBD1
CASRSQGESEKLFF
TGTGCCAGCAGATCACAGGGGGAAAGTGAAAAACTGTTTTTT
>TRBJ2-1|TRBV7-6|-|-
CASSQVIGREQFF
TGTGCCAGCAGCCAAGTCATAGGAAGGGAGCAGTTCTTC
>TRBJ2-7|TRBV6-1|-|TRBD1
CASSDRQGEGYEQYF
TGTGCCAGCAGTGATCGACAGGGGGAGGGGTACGAGCAGTACTTC
>TRBJ1-4|TRBV18|-|-
CASSPSGVRKLFF
TGTGCCAGCTCACCGTCAGGGGTGAGGAAACTGTTTTTT
>TRBJ2-7|TRBV4-3|-|TRBD1
CASSPTTGSDYEQYF
TGCGCCAGCAGCCCAACGACAGGGTCGGACTACGAGCAGTACTTC
>TRBJ2-7|TRBV28|-|-
CASSPNLRYEQYF
TGTGCCAGCAGTCCGAATCTGCGGTACGAGCAGTACTTC
>TRBJ2-2|TRBV19|-|-
CASSIEQDTGELFF
TGTGCCAGTAGTATCGAGCAGGACACCGGGGAGCTGTTTTTT